This is a list of T cell receptor beta chains from one sample in a study of T cell responses to AZD1222 COVID-19 vaccine. Repertoires were generated with immunoSEQ multiplex PCR, while TCRdb's copy carries only in-frame clones and drops some. The sample carries 130,000 or so clones, more than 70% recorded once. The sequencing used peripheral blood, collected on day 0 of AZD1222 vaccination. The receptors shown here come from an adult in good health. The CDR3 runs from the conserved cysteine through the conserved F or W.

J gene | CDR3 length | V gene | CDR3 protein
TRBJ2-1 | 16 | TRBV4-1 | CASSQFLAGGHNEQFF
TRBJ2-7 | 15 | TRBV19 | CASSRWGNRVNEQYF
TRBJ1-2 | 13 | TRBV28 | CASSFQGGGSYTF
TRBJ2-7 | 15 | TRBV5-5 | CASSLSLTVSYEQYF
TRBJ1-5 | 13 | TRBV7-9 | CASSLISGEPQHF
TRBJ1-1 | 13 | TRBV4-1 | CASSQVGEGGAFF
TRBJ1-3 | 17 | TRBV7-2 | CASSLLGTTRAGNTIYF
TRBJ2-1 | 13 | TRBV6-1 | CASSDGTNNEQFF
TRBJ2-5 | 14 | TRBV24-1 | CATSDDRTQETQYF
TRBJ2-7 | 15 | TRBV6-1 | CASSEAGGTAYEQYF
TRBJ2-2 | 16 | TRBV28 | CASITGGPQNTGELFF
TRBJ1-3 | 17 | TRBV9 | CASSAPPGVPAGNTIYF
TRBJ2-5 | 16 | TRBV18 | CASSPLGGGNQETQYF
TRBJ1-1 | 15 | TRBV6-5 | CASSRAGQGETEAFF
TRBJ2-1 | 14 | TRBV11-2 | CASSPFLGANEQFF
TRBJ1-5 | 15 | TRBV6-5 | CASSFRTGANQPQHF
TRBJ1-4 | 15 | TRBV18 | CASSLQGAFNEKLFF
TRBJ2-7 | 12 | TRBV18 | CASSPQGPEQYF
TRBJ2-3 | 19 | TRBV11-2 | CASSWVAGGLDASTDTQYF
TRBJ1-2 | 13 | TRBV30 | CAWCVGGWDGYTF
TRBJ2-7 | 13 | TRBV2 | CASSRDGESEQYF
TRBJ1-2 | 15 | TRBV27 | CASSPSTGLSSGYTF
TRBJ1-2 | 11 | TRBV20-1 | CSARQNYGYTF
TRBJ2-3 | 17 | TRBV9 | CASSVLPSSGRRDTQYF
TRBJ1-1 | 15 | TRBV19 | CASSRRRVMNTEAFF
TRBJ2-1 | 16 | TRBV29-1 | CSVEDPAQGYANEQFF
TRBJ1-2 | 15 | TRBV5-5 | CASSLQDRGLYGYTF
TRBJ1-6 | 14 | TRBV2 | CASSQGSYNSPLHF
TRBJ2-3 | 16 | TRBV28 | CASSPLEDLRTDTQYF
TRBJ1-5 | 13 | TRBV2 | CASSIGGNQPQHF
TRBJ1-5 | 13 | TRBV12-3/TRBV12-4 | CASRAGGYQPQHF
TRBJ1-2 | 14 | TRBV7-9 | CASSLVPSLFGYTF
TRBJ1-5 | 15 | TRBV7-8 | CASSAAGVSNQPQHF
TRBJ1-2 | 13 | TRBV11-2 | CASSPSGGYGYTF
TRBJ1-2 | 17 | TRBV2 | CASTRQGRGTRDYGYTF
TRBJ1-1 | 14 | TRBV6-5 | CASRPGLGNTEAFF
TRBJ1-3 | 16 | TRBV11-2 | CASSFRAASSGNTIYF
TRBJ2-2 | 16 | TRBV5-1 | CASSLSGRMNTGELFF
TRBJ1-3 | 13 | TRBV7-2 | CASSLQGWDTIYF
TRBJ1-6 | 13 | TRBV5-1 | CASSLTSGAPLHF
TRBJ1-2 | 13 | TRBV30 | CAWRMTGQNGYTF
TRBJ2-7 | 13 | TRBV14 | CASSQVVSAVQYF
TRBJ2-7 | 16 | TRBV19 | CASSIRRTLVGYEQYF